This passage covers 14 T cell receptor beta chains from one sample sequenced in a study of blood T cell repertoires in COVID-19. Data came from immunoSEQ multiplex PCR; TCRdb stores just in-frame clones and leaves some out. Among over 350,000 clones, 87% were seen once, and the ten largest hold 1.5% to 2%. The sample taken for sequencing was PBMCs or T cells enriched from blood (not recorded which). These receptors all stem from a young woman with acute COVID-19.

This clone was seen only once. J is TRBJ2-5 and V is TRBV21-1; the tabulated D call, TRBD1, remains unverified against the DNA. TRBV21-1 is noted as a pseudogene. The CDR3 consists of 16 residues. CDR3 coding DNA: TGTGCCAGCAGCGACACAGGGGTTTGGTATATGGAGACCCAGTACTTC. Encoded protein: CASSDTGVWYMETQYF.

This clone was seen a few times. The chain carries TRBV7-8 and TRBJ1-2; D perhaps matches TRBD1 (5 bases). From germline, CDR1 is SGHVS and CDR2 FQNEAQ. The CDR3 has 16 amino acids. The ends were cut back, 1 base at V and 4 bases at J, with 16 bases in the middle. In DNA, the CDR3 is TGTGCCAGCAGCTTAGGCAGGGCTAAACTACTCTATGGCTACACCTTC. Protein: CASSLGRAKLLYGYTF.

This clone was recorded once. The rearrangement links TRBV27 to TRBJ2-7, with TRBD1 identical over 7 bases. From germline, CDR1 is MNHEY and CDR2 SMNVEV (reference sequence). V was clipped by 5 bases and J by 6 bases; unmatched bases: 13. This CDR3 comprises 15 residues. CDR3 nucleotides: TGTGCCAGCAGTGATTGGACAGGATCAAGCGGCGAGCAGTACTTC. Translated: CASSDWTGSSGEQYF.

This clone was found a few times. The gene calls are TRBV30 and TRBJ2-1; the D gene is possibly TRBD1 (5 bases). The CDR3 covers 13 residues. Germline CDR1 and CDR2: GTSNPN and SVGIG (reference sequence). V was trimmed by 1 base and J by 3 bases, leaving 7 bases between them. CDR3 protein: CAWSGQNYNEQFF. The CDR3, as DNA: TGTGCCTGGAGTGGACAGAACTACAATGAGCAGTTCTTC. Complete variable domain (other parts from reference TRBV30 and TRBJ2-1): SQTIHQWPATLVQPVGSPLSLECTVEGTSNPNLYWYRQAAGRGLQLLFYSVGIGQISSEVPQNLSASRPQDRQFILSSKKLLLSDSGFYLCAWSGQNYNEQFFGPGTRLTVL.

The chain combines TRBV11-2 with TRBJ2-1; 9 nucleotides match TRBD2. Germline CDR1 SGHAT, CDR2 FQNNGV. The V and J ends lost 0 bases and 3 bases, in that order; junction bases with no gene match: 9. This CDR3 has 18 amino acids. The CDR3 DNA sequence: TGTGCCAGCAGCTTAGACTCCCGACTAGCGGATTACTACAATGAGCAGTTCTTC. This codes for CASSLDSRLADYYNEQFF.

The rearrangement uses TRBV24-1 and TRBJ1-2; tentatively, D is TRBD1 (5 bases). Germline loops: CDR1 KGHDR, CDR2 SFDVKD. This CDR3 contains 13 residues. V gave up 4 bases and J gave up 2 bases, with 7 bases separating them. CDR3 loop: CATSETENYGYTF. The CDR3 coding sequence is TGTGCCACCAGTGAGACAGAGAACTATGGCTACACCTTC.

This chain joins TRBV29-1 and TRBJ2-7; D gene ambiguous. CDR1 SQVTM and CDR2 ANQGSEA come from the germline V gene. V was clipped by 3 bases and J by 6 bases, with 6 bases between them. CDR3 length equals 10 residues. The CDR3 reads CSVDSGEQYF. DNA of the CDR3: TGCAGCGTTGATTCCGGCGAGCAGTACTTC.

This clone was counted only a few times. CDR3 bases: TGCGCCAGCAGTGAGAGGCCTCAGGGATTCAACGACGAGCAGTACTTC. This gives the protein CASSERPQGFNDEQYF. The V gene is TRBV10-1, the J gene TRBJ2-7; perhaps TRBD1 as D (5 bases). The CDR3 is 16 amino acids. V lost 2 bases to trimming and J lost 5 bases, with 19 bases between them. CDR1 is WNHNN, CDR2 SYGVQD, per germline (reference sequence).

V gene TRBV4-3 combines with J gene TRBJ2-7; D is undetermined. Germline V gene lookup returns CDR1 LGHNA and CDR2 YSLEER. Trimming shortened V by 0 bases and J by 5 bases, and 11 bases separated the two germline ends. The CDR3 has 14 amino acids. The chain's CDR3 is CASSQDRSSDEQYF. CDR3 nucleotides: TGCGCCAGCAGCCAAGATCGCAGTTCCGACGAGCAGTACTTC.

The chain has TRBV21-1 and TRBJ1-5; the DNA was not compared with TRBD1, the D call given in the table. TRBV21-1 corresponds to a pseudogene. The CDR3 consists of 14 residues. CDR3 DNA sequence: TGTGCCAGCAGCTCGGACAGGGACAATCAGCCCCAGCATTTT. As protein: CASSSDRDNQPQHF.

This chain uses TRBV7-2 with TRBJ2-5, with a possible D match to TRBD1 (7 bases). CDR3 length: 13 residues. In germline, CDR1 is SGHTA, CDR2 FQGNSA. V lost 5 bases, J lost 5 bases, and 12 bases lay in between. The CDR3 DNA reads TGTGCCAGCAGCACAGGGGACTCGGAGACCCAGTACTTC. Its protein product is CASSTGDSETQYF.

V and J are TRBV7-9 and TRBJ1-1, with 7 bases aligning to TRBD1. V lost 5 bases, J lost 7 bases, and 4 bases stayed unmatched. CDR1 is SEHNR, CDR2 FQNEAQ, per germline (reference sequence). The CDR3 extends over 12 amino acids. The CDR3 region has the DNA TGTGCCAGCAGCCCGGACAGGCTTGAAGCTTTCTTT. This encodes CASSPDRLEAFF.

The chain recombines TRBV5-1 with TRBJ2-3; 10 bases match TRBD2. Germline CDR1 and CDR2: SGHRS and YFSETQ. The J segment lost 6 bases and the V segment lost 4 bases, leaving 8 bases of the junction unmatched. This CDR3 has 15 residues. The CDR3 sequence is CASSVASGGYDTQYF. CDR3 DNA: TGCGCCAGCAGCGTAGCTAGCGGGGGATACGATACGCAGTATTTT.

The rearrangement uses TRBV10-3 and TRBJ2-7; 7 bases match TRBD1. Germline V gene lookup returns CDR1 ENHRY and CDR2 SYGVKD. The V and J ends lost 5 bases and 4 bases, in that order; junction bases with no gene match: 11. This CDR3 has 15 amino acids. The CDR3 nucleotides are TGTGCCATCAGTTCGATGACAGGGATTGGTTACGAGCAGTACTTC. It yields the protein CAISSMTGIGYEQYF.